Below are 20 T cell receptor beta chains sequenced from a single sample in a study of control samples from healthy donors and cancer patients. Libraries were prepared by immunoSEQ multiplex PCR; TCRdb keeps only in-frame clonotypes and omits some of them. This sample has some 100,000 clones, with roughly 91% found just once. Sequenced material: blood. These receptors were obtained from a man younger than 40 in good health.

The genes are TRBV6-5 and TRBJ1-1; 10 positions match TRBD1. Germline CDR1 and CDR2: MNHEY and SVGAGI. The CDR3 covers 13 residues. J lost 4 bases, V lost 5 bases, and 1 base had no gene match. The CDR3 nucleotides read TGTGCCAGCAGTCGGGACAGGGGCACTGAAGCTTTCTTT. It specifies CASSRDRGTEAFF.

The V gene is TRBV28, the J gene TRBJ1-3, with TRBD1 matching 10 bases. CDR1 and CDR2 from the germline V gene are MDHEN and SYDVKM. The CDR3 covers 16 residues. The junction had 9 bases not matched to a gene; V was cut back by 5 bases and J by 5 bases. CDR3 nucleotides: TGTGCCAGCAGTAATCCCGGGACAGGGGTTAGAAACACCATATATTTT. It specifies CASSNPGTGVRNTIYF.

In this sample, this clone turned up once. V usage is TRBV10-3 and J usage is TRBJ1-3, with D hard to call. This CDR3 contains 13 residues. Germline-derived CDR1 and CDR2 are ENHRY and SYGVKD. V gave up 0 bases and J gave up 3 bases, with 3 bases separating them. The CDR3 sequence: CAISESVGNTIYF. The DNA of the CDR3 is TGTGCCATCAGTGAGTCGGTTGGAAACACCATATATTTT.

The rearrangement uses TRBV19 and TRBJ1-1, with D tentatively TRBD1 (6 bases). The CDR3 sequence is 11 residues long. Germline V lookup: CDR1 LNHDA, CDR2 SQIVND (reference sequence). Between the trimmed V and J ends, which lost 7 bases and 11 bases, there was a span of 14 bases. DNA of the CDR3: TGTGCCAGTATCATACAGGGTCGGGCTTTCTTT. Amino acids: CASIIQGRAFF.

This rearrangement joins TRBV18 to TRBJ1-5; the D is unclear. The CDR3 length is 13 residues. The germline V gene encodes CDR1 KGHSH and CDR2 LQKENI. V lost 3 bases, J lost 5 bases, and 8 bases lay in between. This CDR3 is CASSPSDYQPQHF. CDR3 in DNA: TGTGCCAGCTCACCTTCAGATTATCAGCCCCAGCATTTT.

The chain is built from TRBV6-2 or TRBV6-3 and TRBJ1-5; no clear D. Trimming took off 2 bases at V and 5 bases at J, with 10 bases between the two ends. The CDR3 runs to 14 residues. Germline V gene lookup returns CDR1 MNHEY and CDR2 SVGEGT. CDR3 nucleotide sequence: TGTGCCAGCAGTTACGACCCAGGATATCAGCCCCAGCATTTT. It encodes CASSYDPGYQPQHF.

This chain links TRBV6-2 or TRBV6-3 with TRBJ1-5, with TRBD1 as a possible D gene (5 bases). Germline V gene lookup returns CDR1 MNHEY and CDR2 SVGEGT. CDR3 length: 16 amino acids. The V end was cut by 4 bases, the J end by 2 bases, with 15 bases between. This chain's CDR3 is CASSFAGRTGNQPQHF. DNA of the CDR3: TGTGCCAGCAGTTTCGCAGGGAGGACTGGCAATCAGCCCCAGCATTTT.

This clone was observed once. The chain employs TRBV12-3 or TRBV12-4 and TRBJ2-3; D gene ambiguous. The ends were cut back, 5 bases at V and 0 bases at J, with 6 bases in the middle. The CDR3 sequence is 13 residues long. CDR3: CASSRISTDTQYF. DNA of the CDR3: TGTGCCAGCAGTCGGATTAGCACAGATACGCAGTATTTT.

This clone has a single count. The chain is built from TRBV24-1 and TRBJ1-2; 10 nucleotides match TRBD1. J lost 8 bases, V lost 8 bases, and 7 bases had no gene match. The CDR3 totals 13 residues. From germline, CDR1 is KGHDR and CDR2 SFDVKD. CDR3 loop: CATNDRDRGGYTF. The CDR3 DNA follows: TGTGCCACCAACGACCGGGACAGGGGAGGCTACACCTTC.

This clone has just one count. The CDR3 region has the DNA TGTGCCTCTACCTCTAGCAATCAGCCCCAGCATTTT. It translates to CASTSSNQPQHF. The rearrangement joins TRBV28 to TRBJ1-5, with D unclear. Germline CDR1 reads MDHEN; CDR2 reads SYDVKM. This CDR3 contains 12 residues. V lost 11 bases to trimming and J lost 0 bases, with 8 bases between them.

The chain employs TRBV10-3 and TRBJ1-3; maybe TRBD1 (6 bases). Germline CDR1 and CDR2: ENHRY and SYGVKD. The V end was cut by 9 bases, the J end by 0 bases, with 12 bases between. The CDR3 consists of 14 residues. CDR3 residues: CAMGDRSSGNTIYF. The CDR3 DNA is TGTGCCATGGGAGACAGGAGCTCTGGAAACACCATATATTTT.

The rearrangement uses TRBV25-1 and TRBJ2-4; 7 bases agree with TRBD2. V dropped 9 bases and J dropped 1; count of bases not matched to a gene: 6. The CDR3 has 14 residues. The germline gives CDR1 MGHDK, CDR2 SYGVNS. The CDR3 region has the DNA TGTGCCAGTGGGGGGGGAGAGGCCAAAAACATTCAGTACTTC. This translates into CASGGGEAKNIQYF.

The sample holds one count of this clone. This chain's CDR3 is CASSQDLRSYEQYF. Here the CDR3 DNA reads TGTGCCAGCAGCCAAGATTTACGGTCCTACGAGCAGTACTTC. This chain connects TRBV3-1 (or the pseudogene TRBV3-2) to TRBJ2-7; D remains ambiguous. The CDR3 length is 14 residues. Germline loops: CDR1 LGHDT, CDR2 YNNKEL (reference sequence). The ends were cut back, 0 bases at V and 1 base at J, with 7 bases in the middle.

This chain uses TRBV24-1 with TRBJ1-1; D ambiguous. CDR1 KGHDR and CDR2 SFDVKD come from the germline V gene. There are 12 residues in the CDR3. The germline V and J ends were trimmed by 6 bases and 5 bases, with 9 bases remaining between them. The CDR3 sequence: CATSKGSTEAFF. CDR3 in DNA: TGTGCCACCAGTAAGGGCAGTACTGAAGCTTTCTTT.

This rearrangement joins TRBV7-2 to TRBJ1-1; no clear D gene. Trimming removed 4 bases at V and 11 bases at J, with 11 bases between. Germline CDR1 reads SGHTA; CDR2 reads FQGNSA. This CDR3 contains 11 residues. The CDR3 coding sequence is TGTGCCAGCAGCTCAACGTCCGGGGCTTTCTTT. Amino acids: CASSSTSGAFF.

The chain recombines TRBV5-4 with TRBJ1-3, with TRBD1 matching 10 bases. This CDR3 comprises 16 residues. CDR1 is SGHNT, CDR2 YYREEE, per germline (reference sequence). Losses at the gene ends were 4 bases for V and 2 bases for J; bases not matched to a gene: 6. The CDR3 region has the DNA TGTGCCAGCAGCCAGACAGGGGGCGCCCCTGGAAACACCATATATTTT. Protein: CASSQTGGAPGNTIYF.

The V gene is TRBV6-6, the J gene TRBJ1-2; TRBD1 might be the D (6 bases). V was pared by 2 bases and J by 6 bases, with 13 bases between. CDR3 length: 14 residues. The germline V gene has CDR1 MNHNY and CDR2 SVGAGI (reference sequence). CDR3 DNA: TGTGCCAGCAGTTACGGGGGGGGCGTCAATGGCTACACCTTC. It encodes CASSYGGGVNGYTF.

The chain has TRBV6-5 and TRBJ2-3; 10 bases line up with TRBD1. Trimming took 5 bases from V and 4 from J; bases not matched to a gene: 6. CDR3 length: 15 residues. Germline CDR1 MNHEY, CDR2 SVGAGI. The CDR3 DNA follows: TGTGCCAGCAGTAAGGACAGGGGGGAGGCAGATACGCAGTATTTT. Its protein is CASSKDRGEADTQYF.

The chain joins TRBV27 to TRBJ2-7, with TRBD1 as a possible D gene (5 bases). The ends were cut back, 6 bases at V and 0 bases at J, with 9 bases in the middle. The CDR3 loop spans 13 amino acids. Germline assignment: CDR1 MNHEY and CDR2 SMNVEV (reference sequence). The CDR3 is CASRTANSYEQYF. The CDR3 DNA reads TGTGCCAGCAGGACAGCTAACTCCTACGAGCAGTACTTC.

This chain links TRBV4-3 with TRBJ1-1, with unresolved D. The CDR3 is 13 residues long. V was cut by 4 bases and J by 8 bases, with 14 bases left in between. Germline V CDR1 and CDR2: LGHNA, YSLEER. CDR3 nucleotides: TGCGCCAGCAGCCGCAACTCTGGGCGAGAAGCTTTCTTT. The encoded protein is CASSRNSGREAFF.